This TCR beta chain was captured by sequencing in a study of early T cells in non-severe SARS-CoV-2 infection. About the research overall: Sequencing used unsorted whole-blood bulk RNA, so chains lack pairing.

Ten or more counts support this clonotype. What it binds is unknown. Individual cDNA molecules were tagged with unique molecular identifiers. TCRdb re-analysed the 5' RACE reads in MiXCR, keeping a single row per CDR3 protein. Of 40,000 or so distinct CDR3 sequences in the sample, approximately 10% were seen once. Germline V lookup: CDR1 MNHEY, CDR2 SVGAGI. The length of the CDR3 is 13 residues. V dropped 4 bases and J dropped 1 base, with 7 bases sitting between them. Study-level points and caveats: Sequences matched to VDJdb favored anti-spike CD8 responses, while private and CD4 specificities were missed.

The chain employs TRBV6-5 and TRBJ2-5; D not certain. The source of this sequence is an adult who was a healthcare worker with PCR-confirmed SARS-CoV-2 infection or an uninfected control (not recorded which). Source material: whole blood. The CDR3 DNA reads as TGTGCCAGCAGTTCCGGGTTCCAAGAGACCCAGTACTTC. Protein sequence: CASSSGFQETQYF.